The TCR beta chain described here comes from a study of CD8+CD57+ T cells in acquired aplastic anemia (dated by TCRdb to between 2017 and 2018). Concerning the study at large: On average, sorted CD4+ and CD8+ cells yielded roughly 3.4 ug of extracted DNA, with a range of roughly 0.17 to 27.4 ug. CD8+CD57+ expansion was defined as a frequency above the mean frequency observed in healthy subjects.

A note on this clonotype: The target of this receptor is not known. Just one base apart from a much larger clone, this may be a read error.

The paper's findings and limits, for the study overall: No significant difference in CD8+ Simpson's diversity was found between patients and healthy controls (P=0.060). Although roughly 29 CD8+ CDR3 sequences were shared by patients and controls, these sequences appeared highly expressed in patients and within the immunodominant clones of patients.

Including the terminal cysteine and phenylalanine, the CDR3 comprises 15 residues. Only CDR3 DNA is held: 45 bases, read in frame from base 1. CDR1 and CDR2 were assigned from the germline V gene (reference sequence) as LNHNV and YYDKDF. Profiling of TCR beta VDJ combinations and CDR3 sequences used genomic DNA as the template. An Illumina HiSeq 2000 was the platform used for TCR repertoire sequencing. Under the source paper's analysis protocol: TRBV/TRBJ rearrangement plots, CDR3 size and DJ length profiles, and Simpson's diversity index were used to assess repertoires. The immunodominant clone was defined as the most abundant DNA sequence in deep sequencing data. CDR3 amino acid sequences were checked for sharing across subjects and were also compared against the VDJdb database and published repertoires. TCRdb handled the public reads itself, with Q25 trimming in fastp and clone calling in MiXCR, and kept productive beta chains. Every entry covers one CDR3 protein and lists the most common genes and DNA from its rows. V and J calls and clone size were set by TCRdb, not the authors. This sample gives about 120,000 distinct CDR3 sequences in total; about 60% of them show up just once. The top ten hold 29% of the sample.

The patients picked for sequencing were ones in whom flow cytometry had shown an expansion of CD8+CD57+ cells. Every patient had severe acquired aplastic anemia, diagnosed using the International Study of Aplastic Anemia and Agranulocytosis and Camitta criteria. No patient had received any therapy when blood was sampled. In the study, sorted CD4+ and CD8+ blood T cells from patients with severe aplastic anemia and from healthy subjects underwent deep sequencing of TCR repertoires. Patients were enrolled in the USA under clinicaltrials.gov protocols 00001620, 01623167, 00001397, 00071045, 00081523 and 00961064. Ficoll-Paque density gradient centrifugation was used to isolate peripheral blood mononuclear cells. Before DNA extraction, CD4+ and CD8+ T cells were sorted by FACS or by magnetic beads.

This chain is built from TRBV15 and TRBJ2-1, and 8 bases in between align with TRBD2. The TCR sequence derives from a human donor with aplastic anemia. The sequencing input was sorted CD4+, CD8+, or CD8+CD57+ T cells (not recorded which) from PBMCs. The sequenced DNA is TGTGCCGCCAGCAGTAGCGGGATCACCGGCGATGAGCAGTTCTTC. Its coded protein is CAASSSGITGDEQFF.